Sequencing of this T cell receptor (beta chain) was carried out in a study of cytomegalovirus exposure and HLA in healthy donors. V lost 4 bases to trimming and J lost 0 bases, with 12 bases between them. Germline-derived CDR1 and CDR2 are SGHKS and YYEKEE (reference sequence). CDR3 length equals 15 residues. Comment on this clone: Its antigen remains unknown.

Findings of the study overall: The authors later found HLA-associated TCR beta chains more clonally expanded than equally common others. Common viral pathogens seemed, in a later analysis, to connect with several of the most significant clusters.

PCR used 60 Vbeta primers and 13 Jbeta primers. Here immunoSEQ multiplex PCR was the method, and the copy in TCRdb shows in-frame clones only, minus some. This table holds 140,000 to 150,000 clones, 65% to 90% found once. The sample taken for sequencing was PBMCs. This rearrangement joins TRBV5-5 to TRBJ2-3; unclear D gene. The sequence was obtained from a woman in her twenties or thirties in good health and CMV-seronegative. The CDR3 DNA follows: TGTGCCAGCAGCCCGAACACAGAAAGCACAGATACGCAGTATTTT. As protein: CASSPNTESTDTQYF.